This TCR beta chain was obtained from a study of cytomegalovirus exposure and HLA in healthy donors (dated by TCRdb to about 2017). General notes on the study: In an earlier analysis of 450 to 750 of the donors, about 260 Gb of sequence data and just under 120 million unique TCR beta sequences from 150 million to 200 million T cells were reported. An early release covering some 640 HLA-typed donors comprised 300 to 350 gigabases of sequencing data and some 79 million unique TCR sequences. Of the approximately 400 genotyped donors, roughly 85% fell in the genetic ancestry cluster associated with self-reported Caucasian donors. The study aimed to test whether signatures of past pathogen exposure could be identified by cataloging public T cell receptors. The study profiled the T cell repertoires of hundreds of subjects by immunosequencing and related them to cytomegalovirus serostatus. A separate validation cohort of roughly 110 different subjects was used in addition to the roughly 640-subject first cohort. To predict cytomegalovirus infection status, the study brought together high-throughput TCR immunosequencing, statistical association of individual TCRs with disease status, and machine learning. A later analysis re-analyzed previously published TCR beta repertoires from 666 donors and added high-resolution HLA genotyping to study TCR occurrence patterns. The later analysis used no new phenotypic data to find candidate immune exposures, relying instead on TCR beta sequences and their occurrence across donors. To decide whether each TCR beta V gene segment behaved as functional or pseudogenic, an earlier analysis of some 580 of the donors relied on high-throughput TCR beta sequencing. Donor age, sex, ethnicity and CMV serostatus were collected together with the repertoire data. A later genetic analysis took genome-wide SNP genotypes for about 65% of the 666 donors and used that subset as a discovery cohort. All discovery cohort repertoires had been generated on a single sequencing platform. Both class I and class II loci were covered by HLA typing, at four-digit resolution. The number of donors typed differed by locus, with about 629-630 for A, B, C, DRB1 and DQB1, roughly 550 for DQA1, about 610 for DPA1, and some 440 for DPB1. About 5 DR-DQ haplotypes were handled as single units for association and clustering, since linkage in the cohort was strong. Among some 410 genotyped donors of the cohort, an average of about 240,000 unique TCR beta nucleotide sequences were sequenced per donor, about a sixth of them non-productive. What the authors observed across the whole study: Most CMV-associated TCR beta chains appeared to be HLA-restricted in a later analysis, and the HLA associations seemed to be driven largely by CMV exposure. Because HLA typing was missing for some donors at each locus, association tests included only the typed subset. When HLA alleles, especially DR and DQ, strongly co-occurred, TCR associations were difficult to assign to individual alleles. A further reported finding was that TCR beta sequences accurately predicted the HLA-A and HLA-B alleles for most subjects in the first cohort. In the study, 150 to 200 TCR beta chains were listed as associated with cytomegalovirus. In a later genetic analysis, fewer N-insertions in productive TCRs were reported among donors in an Asian-associated ancestry cluster than the approximately 670-donor mean. The 87-base-pair reads could not distinguish some IMGT-functional V segments, including TRBV6-2 and TRBV6-3, so those segments were excluded. In vitro tests confirmed that a few of the cytomegalovirus-associated TCR beta chains recognize cytomegalovirus antigens. Because counts were too low, roughly 17 rarely observed V segments, including chromosome 9 orphons, were left out of the earlier analysis of approximately 580 of the donors. In a later analysis, the rate of TCR association differed among HLA loci, with DRB1 alleles having the most associated TCRs and HLA-C alleles having the fewest. According to a later analysis, parvovirus B19, influenza, CMV and Epstein-Barr virus appeared linked to several top co-occurrence clusters. The presence/absence analyses assumed that sequencing depth was roughly uniform across donors, and that assumption may not be true. A cluster of highly shared sequence variants was judged likely to represent a technical artifact of the sequencing pipeline. Cytomegalovirus status was reported to be diagnosed by the classifier with high specificity and sensitivity in both the original and validation cohorts. While some public TCRs were present in many individuals, most TCR sequences turned up only very rarely across donors. An association between a missense DCLRE1C variant and V-gene and J-gene trimming of TCR beta chains was found in a later genetic analysis and replicated in an independent cohort. CMV serostatus was the only immune exposure information available for the cohort. This cohort had only TCR beta chains sequenced, and the lack of alpha or paired-chain data limited which features could be detected. An earlier analysis of 587 of the donors showed that most TCR beta V segments appeared in productive rearrangements either about 90% or about 30% of the time, which broadly matched IMGT annotations. Specific HLA alleles were associated with roughly 17,000 TCR beta sequences at a false discovery rate of 0.05 in a later analysis. The authors suggested that the approach could potentially be generalized to other disease states and immunological phenotypes. Correlated functional status among segregating V segments might be attributable to linkage disequilibrium, but an unknown experimental factor could not be ruled out. Compared with equally common non-associated chains, HLA-associated TCR beta chains in a later analysis were more clonally expanded and had lower generation probabilities.

The cohort comprised 670 or so healthy bone marrow donors. At the time of sampling, all cohort members were nominally healthy, though unrecorded immune exposures were likely present. The donor tested CMV seropositive, placing the donor among the 250 to 300 seropositive members of the cohort. A peripheral blood sample was collected from each donor, and TCR beta sequencing was performed on peripheral blood mononuclear cells. The Qiagen DNeasy Blood Extraction Kit was used to extract genomic DNA from the blood cell samples. Receptor amplification or capture employed the immunoSEQ multiplex PCR assay. The multiplex PCR relied on a mix of 60 forward primers for TCR Vbeta segments and 13 reverse primers for TCR Jbeta segments. The CDR3 region of rearranged TCR beta genes was amplified from genomic DNA by a multiplex PCR assay. The Illumina HiSeq System was used to sequence the amplified TCR beta libraries as 87-base-pair reads. The original methods were these. A later analysis counted tens of millions of unique TCR beta chains across the 670 or so repertoires, and some 12 million of these chains were shared by at least two donors. A nearest-neighbor algorithm error-corrected the raw reads and collapsed the reads into unique sequences, merging closely related sequences to remove PCR and sequencing errors. Alignment of CDR3 sequences to IMGT reference sequences was used to assign V, D and J gene segments. Each retained sequence needed at least a six-nucleotide match to both a V gene segment and a J gene segment. Rearrangements were called productive when the CDR3 lacked stop codons and stayed in frame with V and J; all others were non-productive. Following IMGT convention, CDR3 was defined as the stretch from the second conserved V-encoded cysteine to the conserved J-encoded phenylalanine. The earlier analysis of about 590 of the donors excluded sequences that lacked an unambiguous match to a single V gene segment. In an earlier analysis of about 590 of the donors, a V segment was called functional when productive rearrangements were above 56.7%, and segregating when the standard deviation between donors exceeded 5%. A statistical classification framework was developed to diagnose cytomegalovirus status using the catalog of TCR beta chain sequences. In a later analysis, TCR nucleotide sequences were compared against IMGT/GENE-DB human TR gene sequences so that V and J genes could be assigned. Using the TCRdist pipeline, a later analysis assigned CDR3 sequences along with most-parsimonious VDJ recombination scenarios. In a later analysis, each TCR beta chain was defined by its CDR3 amino acid sequence together with its V-gene family, and reads lacking a unique V-gene family were excluded. A later analysis removed 592 highly shared, low-generation-probability nucleotide sequences to deal with suspected cross-contamination and a sequencing artifact. A later analysis calculated a clonal expansion index for each public chain from normalized within-repertoire ranks of inferred template counts. In a later analysis, generation probabilities were computed with a VDJ recombination model fitted to out-of-frame rearrangements, and the resulting probabilities were checked against IGoR. A later analysis scored TCR-TCR, TCR-HLA and TCR-CMV co-occurrence with hypergeometric tests, applying a repertoire-size bias correction to TCR pairs. To estimate false discovery rates, a later analysis permuted the HLA or CMV assignments 20 times. In a later analysis, co-occurring TCRs were grouped with DBSCAN, and TCRdist sequence similarity was added when clustering was performed within HLA-allele-positive subsets. Repertoires with fewer than 30,000 or more than 120,000 public chains were left out of co-occurrence clustering, as were a handful of repertoires with anomalous nucleotide sharing. Drawn from immuneACCESS, this table holds only the in-frame rearrangements with V and J called that TCRdb kept. Clones are partly lost; checked studies trace under half to an unresolved V gene and leave the rest unexplained. V and J calls and clone size are given by that table; D and trimming were obtained from the DNA. Here the sample has 150,000 to 200,000 clones; about 77% occur a single time. 2% to 3% of the sample belongs to the ten largest clones.

To note about this clone: Which antigen it targets is not known. Base qualities are not recorded, but no much larger clone differs from it by a single base. Within the sample, other DNA sequences also encode this same CDR3.

Spanning cysteine to phenylalanine, the CDR3 consists of 14 amino acids. Only CDR3 DNA is held: 42 bases, read in frame from base 1. From the germline V gene, CDR1 is MDHEN and CDR2 is SYDVKM. The junction shows trimming of 6 bases on V and 5 bases on J, plus 16 bases between the germline ends. The chain links TRBV28 with TRBJ2-5; TRBD1 is a possible D gene, resting on 6 matching bases. This clonotype was sampled from a woman in her twenties or thirties in good health and CMV-seropositive. Input material: PBMCs. The sequence in DNA is TGTGCCAGCAGCCGAGGACAGTCTCGGGAGACCCAGTACTTC. The encoded protein is CASSRGQSRETQYF.